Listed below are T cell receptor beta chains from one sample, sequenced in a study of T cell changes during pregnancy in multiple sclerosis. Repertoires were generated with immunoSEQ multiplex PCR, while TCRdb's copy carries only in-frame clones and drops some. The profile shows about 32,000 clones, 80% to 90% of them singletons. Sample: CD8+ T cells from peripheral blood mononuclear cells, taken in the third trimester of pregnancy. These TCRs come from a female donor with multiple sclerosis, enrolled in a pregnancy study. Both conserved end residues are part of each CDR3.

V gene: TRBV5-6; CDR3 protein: CASSWGQSYEQYF
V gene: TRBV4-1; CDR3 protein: CTSSQEATSGSDIQYF
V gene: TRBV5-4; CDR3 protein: CASSPLQGPADTQYF
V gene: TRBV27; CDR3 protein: CASSSLSGHMQETQYF
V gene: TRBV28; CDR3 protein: CASSFTYRDRGPGGQPQHF
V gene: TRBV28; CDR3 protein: CASSPPGTAYGYTF
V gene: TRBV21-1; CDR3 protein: CASNSGQNPWGYTF
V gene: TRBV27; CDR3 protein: CASSADGGDTEAFF
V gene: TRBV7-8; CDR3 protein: CASSPQDRALSEAFF
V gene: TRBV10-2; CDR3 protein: CASSEFGRDTQYF
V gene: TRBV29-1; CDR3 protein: CSVEGANDEQFF
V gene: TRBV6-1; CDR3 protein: CASIPDRGRETQYF
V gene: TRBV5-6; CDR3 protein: CASSLAGGPQQETQYF
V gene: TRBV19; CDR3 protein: CASSIRNERRDQPQHF
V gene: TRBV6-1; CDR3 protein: CASGLAETYEQYF
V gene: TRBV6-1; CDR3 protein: CASPPGGTANTEAFF
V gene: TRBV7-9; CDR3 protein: CASSSPGTGDPYGYTF
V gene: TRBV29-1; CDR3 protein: CSVVLRDYNEQFF
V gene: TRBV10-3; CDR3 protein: CATGAGGPRNEQFF
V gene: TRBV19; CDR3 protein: CASSASGGGISYNEQFF
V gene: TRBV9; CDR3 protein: CASSVGGNFYNEQFF
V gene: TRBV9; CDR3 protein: CASSVGGGGRSSEAFF
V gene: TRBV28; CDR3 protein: CASTPRLGLFNQPQHF
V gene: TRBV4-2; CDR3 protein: CASSHGGGLTGELFF
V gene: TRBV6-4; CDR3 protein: CASSEASGKGYNEQFF
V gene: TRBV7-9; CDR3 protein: CASSLDRNQPQHF
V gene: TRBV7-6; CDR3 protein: CASSSSTASTEAFF
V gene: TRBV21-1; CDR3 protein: CASSKGGTRVYF
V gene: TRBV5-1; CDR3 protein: CASSPKTGAGANVLTF
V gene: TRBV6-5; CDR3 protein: CASSYSSRGNTEAFF
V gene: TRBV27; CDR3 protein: CASSALEREGTDTQYF
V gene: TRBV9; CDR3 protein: CASSVGDFSGNTIYF
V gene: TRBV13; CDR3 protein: CASSSGTISTDTQYF
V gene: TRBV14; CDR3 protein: CASSGTSGGPLQETQYF
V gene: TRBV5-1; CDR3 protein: CASRTRQGADYEQYF